A single T cell receptor (beta chain) is shown here with its context. Its antigen is not identified. CDR1 is SEHNR and CDR2 is FQNEAQ in the germline V gene (reference sequence). The CDR3 extends over 15 amino acids. Losses at the gene ends were 3 bases for V and 6 bases for J; bases not matched to a gene: 4. The data were taken from a study of blood T cells in healthy people across ages. Findings and caveats of the study: For the donors, CMV status was unknown and possibly confounded expanded clonotype changes. Estimates of total diversity, which came from one million sequenced T cells, were considered to be underestimates.

PCR was performed a second time for about 7 to 12 cycles using a sample-barcoded 5' primer and a J-beta primer mix. TCRdb reprocessed the 5' RACE reads with MiXCR, giving one entry per CDR3 protein. The sample gives approximately 600,000 distinct CDR3 sequences, about 54% of which show up once; approximately 37% is in the top ten. What was sequenced was blood. The TCR sequence derives from a man aged 55 to 69 in good health. This chain connects TRBV7-9 to TRBJ2-4; TRBD1 agrees at 11 bases. The CDR3 DNA sequence: TGTGCCAGCAGCTTCCAGGGACAGGGGGTAAACATTCAGTACTTC. It is translated as CASSFQGQGVNIQYF.